A selection of T cell receptor beta chains follows, all from one sample in a study of blood T cell repertoires in COVID-19. Data came from immunoSEQ multiplex PCR; TCRdb stores just in-frame clones and leaves some out. The sample lists about 73,000 clones; 82% were seen once. Material for sequencing was peripheral blood. The source is a woman aged 60 to 75 with acute or convalescent COVID-19. The CDR3 runs from the conserved cysteine through the conserved F or W. Fields, in order: clone size, D gene, CDR3 length, V gene, J gene, CDR3 protein, CDR3 DNA. The D gene is left open where the match is weak. The size of a clone is reported for some rows only, either as once, few or many, or as a class for expanded clones.

>few|.|15|TRBV9|TRBJ2-2
CASSARQANTGELFF
TGTGCCAGCAGCGCACGACAGGCGAACACCGGGGAGCTGTTTTTT
>few|.|16|TRBV7-3|TRBJ2-1
CASSLNGLTSYNEQFF
TGTGCCAGCAGCTTAAACGGACTGACCTCCTACAATGAGCAGTTCTTC
>few|.|15|TRBV18|TRBJ1-2
CASSPPRLGTSGYTF
TGTGCCAGCTCACCACCAAGACTTGGGACTAGTGGCTACACCTTC
>once|.|13|TRBV9|TRBJ1-1
CASSADSKAEAFF
TGTGCCAGCAGCGCAGACAGTAAGGCTGAAGCTTTCTTT
>few|TRBD2|15|TRBV4-2|TRBJ2-7
CASSQVAGVGYEQYF
TGTGCCAGCAGCCAAGTTGCGGGGGTGGGTTACGAGCAGTACTTC
>.|.|15|TRBV6-1|TRBJ1-6
CASSELRLGHSPLHF
TGTGCCAGCAGTGAACTGCGATTGGGGCATTCACCCCTCCACTTT
>.|TRBD2|15|TRBV7-2|TRBJ2-7
CASSLAGGSSYEQYF
TGTGCCAGCAGCTTAGCGGGGGGGAGCTCCTACGAGCAGTACTTC
>.|TRBD1|16|TRBV7-3|TRBJ2-3
CASSLQPGQRTDTQYF
TGTGCCAGCAGCTTACAACCGGGACAGCGCACAGATACGCAGTATTTT
>.|TRBD1|15|TRBV27|TRBJ1-1
CASRPTGQLNTEAFF
TGTGCCAGCAGGCCCACGGGACAGCTCAACACTGAAGCTTTCTTT
>.|.|13|TRBV11-3|TRBJ2-3
CASSIRGTDTQYF
TGTGCCAGCAGCATCCGGGGCACAGATACGCAGTATTTT
>.|.|16|TRBV4-2|TRBJ2-7
CASSQASAGNVYEQYF
TGTGCCAGCAGCCAAGCTTCGGCGGGCAACGTCTACGAGCAGTACTTC
>.|.|13|TRBV10-3|TRBJ2-3
CAIGASGTDTQYF
TGTGCCATCGGGGCCAGCGGCACAGATACGCAGTATTTT
>once|TRBD1|15|TRBV3-1/TRBV3-2|TRBJ2-4
CASSLRAGGTDIQYF
TGTGCCAGCAGCCTAAGGGCAGGGGGAACGGACATTCAGTACTTC
>once|.|15|TRBV10-1|TRBJ1-1
CASSESTGSVTEAFF
TGCGCCAGCAGTGAGTCGACGGGGAGTGTTACTGAAGCTTTCTTT
>.|TRBD2|15|TRBV30|TRBJ2-7
CALQKASGRVYEQYF
TGTGCCCTCCAGAAGGCTAGCGGGAGGGTGTACGAGCAGTACTTC
>.|.|16|TRBV28|TRBJ2-1
CASSSPDRTIYNEQFF
TGTGCCAGCAGTTCCCCCGACAGGACCATTTACAATGAGCAGTTCTTC
>.|TRBD2|15|TRBV3-1/TRBV3-2|TRBJ2-2
CASSQTSGPTGELFF
TGTGCCAGCAGCCAAACTAGCGGGCCTACCGGGGAGCTGTTTTTT
>once|.|16|TRBV21-1|TRBJ2-5
CASSNGLAGDKETQYF
TGTGCCAGCAGCAATGGTCTAGCGGGAGATAAAGAGACCCAGTACTTC
>.|.|12|TRBV30|TRBJ2-7
CAWSVLGYEQYF
TGTGCCTGGAGTGTACTTGGCTACGAGCAGTACTTC
>.|.|16|TRBV5-1|TRBJ1-1
CASSYSGTPRDTEAFF
TGCGCCAGCAGCTACTCCGGGACACCAAGGGACACTGAAGCTTTCTTT
>.|.|16|TRBV7-3|TRBJ2-1
CASSLTAPTRGNEQFF
TGTGCCAGCAGCTTAACGGCACCGACTAGAGGTAATGAGCAGTTCTTC
>.|.|16|TRBV5-1|TRBJ2-5
CASSLGGGSSIGTQYF
TGCGCCAGCAGCTTGGGAGGCGGATCGAGTATCGGGACCCAGTACTTC
>.|.|13|TRBV6-5|TRBJ2-3
CASRVPGTDTQYF
TGTGCCAGCAGAGTCCCGGGCACAGATACGCAGTATTTT
>.|TRBD1|15|TRBV5-5|TRBJ1-1
CASSLEGQGHTEAFF
TGTGCCAGCAGCTTGGAGGGACAGGGCCACACTGAAGCTTTCTTT
>.|.|11|TRBV20-1|TRBJ1-2
CSADLGYGYTF
TGCAGTGCGGACTTAGGCTATGGCTACACCTTC
>many|.|12|TRBV4-1|TRBJ2-7
CASSQGTGEQYF
TGCGCCAGCAGCCAAGGTACAGGCGAGCAGTACTTC
>.|TRBD2|12|TRBV11-2|TRBJ2-1
CASSPREFGQFF
TGTGCCAGCAGCCCGCGGGAGTTCGGGCAGTTCTTC
>.|.|16|TRBV4-1|TRBJ2-5
CASSLSIGQHQETQYF
TGCGCCAGCAGCCTAAGTATAGGACAGCACCAAGAGACCCAGTACTTC
>.|TRBD1|14|TRBV5-1|TRBJ1-1
CASDETGGSTEAFF
TGCGCCAGCGACGAGACAGGGGGATCCACTGAAGCTTTCTTT
>few|.|13|TRBV6-5|TRBJ2-7
CASSSGQGGEQYF
TGTGCCAGCAGTAGTGGACAGGGAGGGGAGCAGTACTTC
>.|TRBD1|15|TRBV2|TRBJ1-5
CASSRQGTSNQPQHF
TGTGCCAGCAGTAGACAGGGAACTAGCAATCAGCCCCAGCATTTT
>.|.|16|TRBV6-6|TRBJ1-6
CACQTSGVSYNSPLHF
TGTGCCTGCCAAACCTCAGGGGTCTCCTATAATTCACCCCTCCACTTT
>.|.|13|TRBV3-1/TRBV3-2|TRBJ1-5
CASSQFINQPQHF
TGTGCCAGCAGCCAATTTATCAATCAGCCCCAGCATTTT
>.|.|14|TRBV3-1/TRBV3-2|TRBJ1-1
CASSPNTGDTEAFF
TGTGCCAGCAGCCCAAATACGGGAGACACTGAAGCTTTCTTT
>.|TRBD1|16|TRBV7-9|TRBJ1-2
CASSYDSGTGNYGYTF
TGTGCCAGCAGCTACGACTCCGGGACAGGGAACTATGGCTACACCTTC
>.|TRBD2|15|TRBV7-6|TRBJ2-1
CASSPAWGGDNEQFF
TGTGCCAGCAGCCCGGCGTGGGGGGGGGACAATGAGCAGTTCTTC
>.|TRBD1|16|TRBV6-5|TRBJ2-5
CASSYDHNRGPGTQYF
TGTGCCAGCAGTTACGACCATAACAGGGGGCCGGGGACCCAGTACTTC
>.|TRBD1|17|TRBV11-2|TRBJ1-1
CASSLVSGGTGDTEAFF
TGTGCCAGCAGCTTAGTTTCCGGAGGGACAGGTGACACTGAAGCTTTCTTT
>.|.|16|TRBV6-5|TRBJ2-5
CASSYSASASQETQYF
TGTGCCAGCAGTTACTCGGCTAGCGCTTCACAAGAGACCCAGTACTTC
>.|TRBD2|17|TRBV7-2|TRBJ2-1
CASSFSLAGVNQGEQFF
TGTGCCAGCAGCTTCAGTCTAGCGGGAGTGAATCAGGGTGAGCAGTTCTTC
>.|.|13|TRBV30|TRBJ1-5
CAWSGQRNQPQHF
TGTGCCTGGAGTGGACAGCGCAATCAGCCCCAGCATTTT
>.|TRBD2|15|TRBV9|TRBJ2-7
CASSVEGLAGYEQYF
TGTGCCAGCAGCGTAGAGGGACTAGCGGGCTACGAGCAGTACTTC
>.|.|13|TRBV2|TRBJ1-1
CASSGTLTGEAFF
TGTGCCAGCAGCGGCACCTTAACGGGTGAAGCTTTCTTT
>once|.|13|TRBV5-1|TRBJ2-5
CASSLGPVETQYF
TGCGCCAGCAGCTTGGGGCCTGTGGAGACCCAGTACTTC
>.|TRBD2|16|TRBV4-1|TRBJ2-3
CASSRGSSGGTDTQYF
TGCGCCAGCAGCCGGGGGTCTAGCGGGGGCACAGATACGCAGTATTTT
>.|TRBD1|16|TRBV19|TRBJ1-5
CASIDSPGQGDQPQHF
TGTGCCAGCATCGATTCTCCGGGACAGGGGGATCAGCCCCAGCATTTT
>.|.|16|TRBV2|TRBJ2-1
CASSETGLNSYNEQFF
TGTGCCAGCAGTGAAACAGGATTGAACTCCTACAATGAGCAGTTCTTC
>once|.|17|TRBV7-8|TRBJ1-5
CASSLRLRREVNQPQHF
TGTGCCAGCAGCTTACGGCTTCGCCGGGAGGTCAATCAGCCCCAGCATTTT
>.|.|15|TRBV29-1|TRBJ1-4
CSAGQLGATNEKLFF
TGCAGCGCAGGACAGCTAGGTGCAACTAATGAAAAACTGTTTTTT